Presented here are 8 T cell receptor beta chains from one specimen sequenced in a study of blood T cell repertoires in COVID-19. Sequenced by immunoSEQ multiplex PCR; TCRdb stores in-frame clones only, minus some. The profile shows about 60,000 clones, 82% of them singletons. The sample comprised peripheral blood. Every receptor here comes from a woman of 80 years or more with acute or convalescent COVID-19.

This rearrangement joins TRBV19 to TRBJ2-3, with 9 positions matching TRBD2. The CDR3 spans 16 residues. V dropped 3 bases and J dropped 6; count of bases not matched to a gene: 10. Germline V CDR1 and CDR2: LNHDA, SQIVND (reference sequence). DNA for the CDR3: TGTGCCAGTAGTATGTGGGCAGCGGGGGGTCAGGATACGCAGTATTTT. This translates into CASSMWAAGGQDTQYF.

CDR3 nucleotides: TGCGCCAGCATGCAAAATCCGAAGGGACAGGGGACAGATACGCAGTATTTT. Residues: CASMQNPKGQGTDTQYF. This chain joins TRBV5-1 and TRBJ2-3, with TRBD1 matching 10 bases. This CDR3 is 17 amino acids long. The germline CDR1 and CDR2 sequences are SGHRS and YFSETQ. Trimming removed 6 bases from V and 3 bases from J; junction bases left unmatched: 13.

This chain joins TRBV5-1 and TRBJ1-6, with a tentative D call TRBD1 (5 bases). Germline assignment: CDR1 SGHRS and CDR2 YFSETQ. CDR3 size: 15 residues. V lost 5 bases and J 6 bases, leaving 15 bases between the germline ends. The CDR3 protein is CASRPGGGSNSPLHF. CDR3 in DNA: TGCGCCAGCAGACCCGGGGGGGGGAGTAATTCACCCCTCCACTTT.

The chain has TRBV3-1 (or the pseudogene TRBV3-2) and TRBJ1-1; D possibly corresponds to TRBD1 (6 bases). This CDR3 has 12 amino acids. Germline values: CDR1 LGHDT, CDR2 YNNKEL (reference sequence). With 3 bases removed from V and 4 bases from J, the gap between germline ends came to 6 bases. CDR3 bases: TGTGCCAGCAGCCACAGGGGCACTGAAGCTTTCTTT. Translated, it gives CASSHRGTEAFF.

CDR3 sequence: CATRYRQMGDEQYF. CDR3 bases: TGTGCCACCAGATACCGACAGATGGGCGACGAGCAGTACTTC. This rearrangement joins TRBV5-4 to TRBJ2-7; D might be TRBD1 (5 bases). Germline lookup yields CDR1 SGHNT and CDR2 YYREEE (reference sequence). Trimming took 9 bases from V and 5 from J, leaving 21 bases between them. The CDR3 contains 14 residues.

V gene TRBV12-5 combines with J gene TRBJ2-5; 9 bases match TRBD2. Germline V gene data show CDR1 as LGHNT and CDR2 as FRNRAP. V was pared by 1 base and J by 3 bases, with 15 bases of the junction left unmatched. This CDR3 region has 19 residues. The CDR3 spells CASGLGSVFRASGEETQYF. The DNA of the CDR3 is TGTGCTAGTGGTTTGGGTTCTGTATTTAGAGCTAGCGGGGAAGAGACCCAGTACTTC.

DNA for the CDR3: TGTGCCAGCCAGGATGGGACAGGAGGAAATTTTGGCGGGGAGCTGTTTTTT. Its protein product is CASQDGTGGNFGGELFF. The chain is built from TRBV7-9 and TRBJ2-2; 8 positions agree with TRBD1. The germline V gene has CDR1 SEHNR and CDR2 FQNEAQ (reference sequence). The CDR3 runs to 17 residues. Unmatched junction bases numbered 18, after V lost 8 bases and J lost 7 bases.

The V and J genes are TRBV3-1 (or the pseudogene TRBV3-2) and TRBJ2-3; TRBD2 matches at 9 bases. Germline loops: CDR1 LGHDT, CDR2 YNNKEL (reference sequence). Trimming at V came to 0 bases and at J to 3 bases, leaving 1 base not matched to a gene. This CDR3 region has 15 residues. The DNA for the CDR3 is TGTGCCAGCAGCCAAGAGCTAGCGGGGACAGATACGCAGTATTTT. It is translated as CASSQELAGTDTQYF.